What follows are 14 T cell receptor beta chains derived from one specimen sequenced in a study of tumour-infiltrating T cells in Burkitt lymphoma. The data were produced by immunoSEQ multiplex PCR, yet TCRdb's version contains in-frame clones alone and is incomplete. The profile shows some 1,200 clones, roughly 15% of them singletons. The sequencing sample was made of tumor tissue. These receptors came from a human donor with Burkitt lymphoma.

The chain uses TRBV5-1 and TRBJ2-3, with 7 bases matching TRBD1. Germline-derived CDR1 and CDR2 are SGHRS and YFSETQ. V was pared by 1 base and J by 1 base, with 6 bases of the junction left unmatched. This CDR3 is built from 16 residues. The CDR3 loop is CASSLSRGSGTDTQYF. The CDR3 DNA is TGCGCCAGCAGCTTGTCCAGGGGGTCTGGCACAGATACGCAGTATTTT. The full variable domain, in which reference TRBV5-1 and TRBJ2-3 provide the parts outside the CDR3, is KAGVTQTPRYLIKTRGQQVTLSCSPISGHRSVSWYQQTPGQGLQFLFEYFSETQRNKGNFPGRFSGRQFSNSRSEMNVSTLELGDSALYLCASSLSRGSGTDTQYFGPGTRLTVL.

This clone was observed a few times. The genes are TRBV4-2 and TRBJ2-5; 12 bases fit TRBD2. The CDR3 has 17 residues. The J segment lost 5 bases and the V segment lost 4 bases, leaving 11 bases of the junction unmatched. Germline V gene lookup returns CDR1 LGHNA and CDR2 YNFKEQ. CDR3 nucleotides: TGTGCCAGCAGCCTGTGGACTAGCGGGGCCGTGGGGGAGACCCAGTACTTC. Amino acids: CASSLWTSGAVGETQYF.

This clone was recorded a few times. The CDR3 ends on some other residue instead of the conserved phenylalanine or tryptophan, so this is likely a read error. The DNA is omitted, as the CDR3 cannot be located on it reliably, and the CDR3 follows TCRdb's listing. V is TRBV7-8 and J is TRBJ1-2. A total of 9 residues make up the CDR3, ends included. Per the germline V gene, CDR1 is SGHVS and CDR2 is FQNEAQ. CDR3 sequence reads: CASSPGIFG.

The chain uses TRBV11-2 and TRBJ1-2; D gene unclear. This CDR3 has 15 residues. V lost 2 bases and J 4 bases, leaving 14 bases between the germline ends. Germline assignment: CDR1 SGHAT and CDR2 FQNNGV. The CDR3 bases are TGTGCCAGCAGCTTACTTTTGGGTGGTAGCTATGGCTACACCTTC. Protein product: CASSLLLGGSYGYTF.

This clone has more than one count but fewer than ten. The CDR3: CATKQASGGADTQYF. Written as DNA, the CDR3 is TGTGCAACAAAGCAGGCTAGCGGGGGGGCAGATACGCAGTATTTT. The chain combines TRBV2 with TRBJ2-3; 12 bases map to TRBD2. The CDR3 has 15 amino acids. Germline V gene lookup returns CDR1 SNHLY and CDR2 FYNNEI.

The rearrangement links TRBV11-3 to TRBJ2-1, with 10 bases lining up with TRBD2. Trimming at V came to 5 bases and at J to 8 bases, leaving 6 bases not matched to a gene. This CDR3 has 14 amino acids. Germline CDR1 SGHNT, CDR2 YENEEA. CDR3 sequence: CASSQGGLAYEQFF. In DNA, the CDR3 is TGTGCCAGCAGCCAGGGGGGACTAGCGTATGAGCAGTTCTTC.

The chain recombines TRBV7-9 with TRBJ2-3; 8 bases fit TRBD2. The CDR3 covers 15 residues. Germline CDR1 SEHNR, CDR2 FQNEAQ (reference sequence). With V trimmed by 5 bases and J by 4 bases, 8 bases remained unmatched. The CDR3 DNA follows: TGTGCCAGCAGCCAGGCGCCCGGGGGGGCAGATACGCAGTATTTT. Protein: CASSQAPGGADTQYF. Full variable domain (remainder filled in from reference TRBV7-9 and TRBJ2-3): DTGVSQNPRHKITKRGQNVTFRCDPISEHNRLYWYRQTLGQGPEFLTYFQNEAQLEKSRLLSDRFSAERPKGSFSTLEIQRTEQGDSAMYLCASSQAPGGADTQYFGPGTRLTVL.

This clone was observed a few times. At the DNA level, this CDR3 is encoded by other sequences in the same sample as well. V gene TRBV10-3 combines with J gene TRBJ2-5; 12 positions match TRBD2. V lost 7 bases to trimming and J lost 4 bases; unmatched junction nucleotides: 10. The CDR3 is 16 amino acids. CDR1 is ENHRY and CDR2 is SYGVKD in the germline V gene. CDR3 nucleotide sequence: TGTGCCATCAAACCAAATGCGACTAGCGGGGGAGAGACCCAGTACTTC. Residues: CAIKPNATSGGETQYF.

This chain links TRBV30 with TRBJ2-6; D unclear. CDR3 length: 15 residues. Germline CDR1 is GTSNPN and CDR2 is SVGIG (reference sequence). Trimming stripped 5 bases from V and 4 bases from J, with 15 bases between. DNA for the CDR3: TGTGCCTGGTCAAAGAGCTCCCGGGGGGCCAACGTCCTGACTTTC. It encodes CAWSKSSRGANVLTF. Filled out from reference TRBV30 and TRBJ2-6, the complete variable domain reads SQTIHQWPATLVQPVGSPLSLECTVEGTSNPNLYWYRQAAGRGLQLLFYSVGIGQISSEVPQNLSASRPQDRQFILSSKKLLLSDSGFYLCAWSKSSRGANVLTFGAGSRLTVL.

V usage is TRBV27 and J usage is TRBJ1-1; D remains ambiguous. Germline V CDR1 and CDR2: MNHEY, SMNVEV (reference sequence). This CDR3 is 12 amino acids long. The V end lost 3 bases, the J end lost 1 base, and 3 bases lay between the germline ends. The CDR3 nucleotides are TGTGCCAGCAGTTTGGGGAACACTGAAGCTTTCTTT. Protein: CASSLGNTEAFF.

This clone has more than one count but fewer than ten. The chain carries TRBV7-2 and TRBJ1-2; no clear D gene. Trimming removed 6 bases from V and 1 base from J, with 15 bases in between. The CDR3 consists of 15 residues. In germline, CDR1 is SGHTA, CDR2 FQGNSA. Written as DNA, the CDR3 is TGTGCCAGCAGTCCGGGTTACAGCTTTAACTATGGCTACACCTTC. It codes for CASSPGYSFNYGYTF. Full variable domain (rest looked up from reference TRBV7-2 and TRBJ1-2): GAGVSQSPSNKVTEKGKDVELRCDPISGHTALYWYRQSLGQGLEFLIYFQGNSAPDKSGLPSDRFSAERTGGSVSTLTIQRTQQEDSAVYLCASSPGYSFNYGYTFGSGTRLTVV.

This clone has more than one count but fewer than ten. This chain uses TRBV6-1 with TRBJ1-5; D not certain. This CDR3 is 13 amino acids long. The V end lost 6 bases, the J end lost 2 bases, and 8 bases lay between the germline ends. The V gene's germline CDR1 is MNHNS and CDR2 SASEGT. The CDR3 sequence: CASRWDGNQPQHF. CDR3 sequence (DNA): TGTGCCAGCAGGTGGGATGGCAATCAGCCCCAGCATTTT.

This clone was seen only a few times. The chain carries TRBV20-1 and TRBJ1-3, with D uncertain. Trimming cost V 7 bases and J 4 bases, with 8 bases left between them. Germline CDR1 reads DFQATT; CDR2 reads SNEGSKA (reference sequence). The CDR3 runs to 11 residues. In DNA form, the CDR3 reads TGCAGTGGTGAGACCGGAAACACCATATATTTT. It is translated as CSGETGNTIYF.

The rearrangement uses TRBV11-2 and TRBJ2-5; TRBD2 matches at 8 bases. Germline trimming cut 2 bases from V and 5 bases from J; bases unmatched to any gene: 13. This CDR3 spans 17 amino acids. Germline assignment: CDR1 SGHAT and CDR2 FQNNGV. The CDR3: CASSLRSGGYGGETQYF. Here the CDR3 DNA reads TGTGCCAGCAGCTTAAGGAGCGGGGGCTACGGAGGGGAGACCCAGTACTTC.